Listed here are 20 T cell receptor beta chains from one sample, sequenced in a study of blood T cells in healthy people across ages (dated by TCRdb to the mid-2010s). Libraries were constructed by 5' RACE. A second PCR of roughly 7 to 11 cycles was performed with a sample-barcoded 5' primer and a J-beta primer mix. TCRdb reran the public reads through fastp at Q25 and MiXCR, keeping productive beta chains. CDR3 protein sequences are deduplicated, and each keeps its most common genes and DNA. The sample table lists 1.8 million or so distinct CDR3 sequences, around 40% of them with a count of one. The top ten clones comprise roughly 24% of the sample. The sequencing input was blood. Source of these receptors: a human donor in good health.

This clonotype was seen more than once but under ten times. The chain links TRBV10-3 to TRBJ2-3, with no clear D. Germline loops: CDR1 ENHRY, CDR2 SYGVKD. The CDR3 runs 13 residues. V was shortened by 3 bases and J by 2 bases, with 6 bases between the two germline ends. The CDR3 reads CAISELTTDTQYF. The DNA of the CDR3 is TGTGCCATCAGTGAATTGACCACAGATACGCAGTATTTT.

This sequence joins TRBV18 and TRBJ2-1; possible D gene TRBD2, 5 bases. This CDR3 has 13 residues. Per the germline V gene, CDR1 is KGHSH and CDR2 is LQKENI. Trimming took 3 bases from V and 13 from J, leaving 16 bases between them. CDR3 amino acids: CASSPTLEEAQFF. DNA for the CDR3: TGTGCCAGCTCACCTACTCTTGAGGAGGCCCAGTTCTTC. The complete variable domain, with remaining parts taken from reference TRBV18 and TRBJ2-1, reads NAGVMQNPRHLVRRRGQEARLRCSPMKGHSHVYWYRQLPEEGLKFMVYLQKENIIDESGMPKERFSAEFPKEGPSILRIQQVVRGDSAAYFCASSPTLEEAQFFGPGTRLTVL.

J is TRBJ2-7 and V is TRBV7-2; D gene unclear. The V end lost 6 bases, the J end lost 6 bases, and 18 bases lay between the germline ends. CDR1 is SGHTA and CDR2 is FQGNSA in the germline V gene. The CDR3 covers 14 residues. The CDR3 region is CASSDQWGTGEQYF. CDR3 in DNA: TGTGCCAGCAGTGACCAGTGGGGTACGGGCGAGCAGTACTTC.

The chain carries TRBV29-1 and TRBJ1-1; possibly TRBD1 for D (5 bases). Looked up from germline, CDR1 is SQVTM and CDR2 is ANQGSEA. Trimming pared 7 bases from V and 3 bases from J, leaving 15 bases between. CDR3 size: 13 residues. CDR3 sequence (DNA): TGCAGCGCTCGGACTACAGGCGACACTGAAGCTTTCTTT. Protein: CSARTTGDTEAFF.

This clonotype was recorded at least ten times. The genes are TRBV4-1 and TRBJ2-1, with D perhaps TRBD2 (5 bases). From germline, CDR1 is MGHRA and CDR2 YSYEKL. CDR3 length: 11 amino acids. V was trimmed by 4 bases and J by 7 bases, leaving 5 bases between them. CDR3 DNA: TGCGCCAGCAGCCGAGGGAATGAGCAGTTCTTC. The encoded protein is CASSRGNEQFF.

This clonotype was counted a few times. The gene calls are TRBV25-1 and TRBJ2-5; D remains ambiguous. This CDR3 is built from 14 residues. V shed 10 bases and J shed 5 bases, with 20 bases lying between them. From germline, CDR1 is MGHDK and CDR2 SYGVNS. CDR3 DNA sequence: TGTGCCAACGCACGGCTGAAGTCCGGGGAGACCCAGTACTTC. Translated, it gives CANARLKSGETQYF.

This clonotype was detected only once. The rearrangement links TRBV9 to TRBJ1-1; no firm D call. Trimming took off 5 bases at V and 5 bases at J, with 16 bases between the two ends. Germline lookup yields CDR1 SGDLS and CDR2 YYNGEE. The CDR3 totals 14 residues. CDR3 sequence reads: CASSPGRVETEAFF. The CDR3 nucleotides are TGTGCCAGCAGTCCTGGGAGGGTAGAAACTGAAGCTTTCTTT.

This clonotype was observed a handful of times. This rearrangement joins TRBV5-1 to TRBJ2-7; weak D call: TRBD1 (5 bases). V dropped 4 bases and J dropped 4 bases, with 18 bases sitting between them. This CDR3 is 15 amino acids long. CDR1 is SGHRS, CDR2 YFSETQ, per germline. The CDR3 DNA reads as TGCGCCAGCAGCCTGGACAAGGGATTAACATACGAGCAGTACTTC. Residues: CASSLDKGLTYEQYF.

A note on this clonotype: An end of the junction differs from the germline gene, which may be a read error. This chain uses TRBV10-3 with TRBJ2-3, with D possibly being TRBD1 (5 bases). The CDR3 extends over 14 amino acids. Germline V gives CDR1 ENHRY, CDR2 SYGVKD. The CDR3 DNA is TGTGCCATCAGTGATGGGCAGGGCACAGATACGCGGTATTTT. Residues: CAISDGQGTDTRYF.

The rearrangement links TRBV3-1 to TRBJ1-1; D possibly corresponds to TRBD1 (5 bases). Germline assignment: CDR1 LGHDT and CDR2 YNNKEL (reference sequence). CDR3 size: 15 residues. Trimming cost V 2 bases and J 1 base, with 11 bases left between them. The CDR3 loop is CASSQRGIGNTEAFF. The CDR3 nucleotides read TGTGCCAGCAGCCAACGGGGCATCGGGAACACTGAAGCTTTCTTT.

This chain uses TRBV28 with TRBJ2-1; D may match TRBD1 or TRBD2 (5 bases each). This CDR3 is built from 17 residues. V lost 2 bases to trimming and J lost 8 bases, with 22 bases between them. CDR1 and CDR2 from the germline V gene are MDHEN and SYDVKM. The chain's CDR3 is CASSLGDPIGTTDEQFF. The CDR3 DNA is TGTGCCAGCAGTTTAGGGGACCCGATCGGGACGACGGATGAGCAGTTCTTC.

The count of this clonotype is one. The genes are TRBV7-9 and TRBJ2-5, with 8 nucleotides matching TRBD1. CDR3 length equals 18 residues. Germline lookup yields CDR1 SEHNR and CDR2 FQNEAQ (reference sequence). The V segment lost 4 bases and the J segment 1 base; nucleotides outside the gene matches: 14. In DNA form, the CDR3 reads TGTGCCAGCAGCTACCCGAGACAGGGGCGACCTGTCCAAGAGACCCAGTACTTC. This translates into CASSYPRQGRPVQETQYF.

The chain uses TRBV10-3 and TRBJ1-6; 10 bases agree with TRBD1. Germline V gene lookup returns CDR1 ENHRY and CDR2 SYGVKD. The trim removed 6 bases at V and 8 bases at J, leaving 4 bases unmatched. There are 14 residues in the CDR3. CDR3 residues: CAISTGTGDSPLHF. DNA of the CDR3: TGTGCCATCAGCACCGGGACAGGGGATTCACCCCTCCACTTT.

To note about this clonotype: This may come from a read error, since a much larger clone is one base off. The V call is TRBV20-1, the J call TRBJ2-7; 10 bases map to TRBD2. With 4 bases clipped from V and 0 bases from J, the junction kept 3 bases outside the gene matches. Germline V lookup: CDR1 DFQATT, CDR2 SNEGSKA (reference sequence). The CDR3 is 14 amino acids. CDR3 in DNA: TGCAGTGCTATTAGCGGGGGGAGCTCCTACGAGCAGTACTTC. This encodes CSAISGGSSYEQYF.

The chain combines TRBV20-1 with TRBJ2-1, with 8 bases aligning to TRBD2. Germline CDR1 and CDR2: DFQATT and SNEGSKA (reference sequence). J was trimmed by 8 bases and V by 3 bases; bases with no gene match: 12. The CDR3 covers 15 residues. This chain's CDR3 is CSASANGLASHEQFF. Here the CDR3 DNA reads TGCAGTGCTAGTGCAAACGGACTAGCTTCCCATGAGCAGTTCTTC.

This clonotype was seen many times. CDR3: CASSQDAGPMPNYEQYF. For the CDR3, the DNA is TGTGCCAGCAGCCAAGATGCGGGACCTATGCCAAACTACGAGCAGTACTTC. The chain has TRBV4-2 and TRBJ2-7, with a weak D call TRBD2 (6 bases). There are 17 residues in the CDR3. V dropped 0 bases and J dropped 3 bases, with 18 bases sitting between them. Germline CDR1 is LGHNA and CDR2 is YNFKEQ.

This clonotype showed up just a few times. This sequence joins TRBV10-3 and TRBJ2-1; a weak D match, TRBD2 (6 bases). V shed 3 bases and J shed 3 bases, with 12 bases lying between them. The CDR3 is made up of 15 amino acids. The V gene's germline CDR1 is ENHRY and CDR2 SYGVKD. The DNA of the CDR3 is TGTGCCATCAGTGAACCCTTGCGGGGCTACAATGAGCAGTTCTTC. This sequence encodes CAISEPLRGYNEQFF.

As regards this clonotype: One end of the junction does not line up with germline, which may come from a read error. DNA for the CDR3: TGTACCAGCAGCCCCGAAGCCGGGACAGGGTACAATGAGCAGTTCTTC. This sequence encodes CTSSPEAGTGYNEQFF. The V gene is TRBV7-3, the J gene TRBJ2-1; 9 nucleotides agree with TRBD1. Germline CDR1 is SGHTA and CDR2 is FQGTGA. CDR3 length: 16 amino acids.

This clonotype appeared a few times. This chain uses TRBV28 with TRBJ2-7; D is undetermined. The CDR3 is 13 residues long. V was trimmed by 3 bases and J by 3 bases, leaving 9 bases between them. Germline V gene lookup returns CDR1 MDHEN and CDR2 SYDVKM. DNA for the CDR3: TGTGCCAGCAGTTTCGCCCTTGACTACGAGCAGTACTTC. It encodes CASSFALDYEQYF.

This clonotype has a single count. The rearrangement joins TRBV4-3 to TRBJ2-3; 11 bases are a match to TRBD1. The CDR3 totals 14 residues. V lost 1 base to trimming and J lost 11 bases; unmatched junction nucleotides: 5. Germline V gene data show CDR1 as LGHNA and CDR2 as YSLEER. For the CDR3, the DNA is TGCGCCAGCAGCCAAGGGGACAGGGGGTTAAGGCAGTATTTT. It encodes CASSQGDRGLRQYF.